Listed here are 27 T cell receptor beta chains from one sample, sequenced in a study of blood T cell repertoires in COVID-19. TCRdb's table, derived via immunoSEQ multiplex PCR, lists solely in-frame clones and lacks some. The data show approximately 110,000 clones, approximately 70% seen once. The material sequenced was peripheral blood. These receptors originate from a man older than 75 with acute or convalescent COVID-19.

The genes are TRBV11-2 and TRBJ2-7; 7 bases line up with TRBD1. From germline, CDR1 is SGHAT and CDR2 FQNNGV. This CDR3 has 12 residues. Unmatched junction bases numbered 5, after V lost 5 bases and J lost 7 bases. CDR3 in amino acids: CASSKAGGEQYF. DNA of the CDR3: TGTGCCAGCAGCAAGGCAGGGGGTGAGCAGTACTTC.

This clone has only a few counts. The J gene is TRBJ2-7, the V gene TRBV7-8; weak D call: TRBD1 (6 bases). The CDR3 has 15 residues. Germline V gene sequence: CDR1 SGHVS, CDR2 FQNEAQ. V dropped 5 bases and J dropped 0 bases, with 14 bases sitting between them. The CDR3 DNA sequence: TGTGCCAGCAGCCACGGACAGTCTACCTCCTACGAGCAGTACTTC. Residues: CASSHGQSTSYEQYF.

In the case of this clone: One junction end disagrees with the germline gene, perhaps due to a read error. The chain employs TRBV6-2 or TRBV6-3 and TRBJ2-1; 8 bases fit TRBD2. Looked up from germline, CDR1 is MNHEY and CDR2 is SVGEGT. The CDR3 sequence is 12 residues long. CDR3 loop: CASSGTSRSLVF. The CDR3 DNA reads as TGTGCCAGCAGTGGGACTAGTAGGAGCTTGGTCTTC.

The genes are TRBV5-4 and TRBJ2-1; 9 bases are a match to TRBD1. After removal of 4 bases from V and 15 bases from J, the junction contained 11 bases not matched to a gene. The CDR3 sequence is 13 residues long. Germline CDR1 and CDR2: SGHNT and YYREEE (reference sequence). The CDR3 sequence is CASSAPGTGKGFF. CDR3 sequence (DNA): TGTGCCAGCAGCGCTCCCGGGACAGGGAAGGGGTTCTTC.

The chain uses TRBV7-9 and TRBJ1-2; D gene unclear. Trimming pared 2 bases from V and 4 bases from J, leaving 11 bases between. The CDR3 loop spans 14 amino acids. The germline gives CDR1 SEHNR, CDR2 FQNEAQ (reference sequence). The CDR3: CASSLKDSSYGYTF. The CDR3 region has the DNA TGTGCCAGCAGCTTAAAGGACTCGAGCTATGGCTACACCTTC.

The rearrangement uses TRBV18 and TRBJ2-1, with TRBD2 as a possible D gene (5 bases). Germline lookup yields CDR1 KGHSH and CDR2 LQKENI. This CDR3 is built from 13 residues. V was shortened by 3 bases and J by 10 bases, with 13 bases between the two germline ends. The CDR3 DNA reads TGTGCCAGCTCACCGGACTCCCAGTTCGAGCAGTTCTTC. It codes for CASSPDSQFEQFF.

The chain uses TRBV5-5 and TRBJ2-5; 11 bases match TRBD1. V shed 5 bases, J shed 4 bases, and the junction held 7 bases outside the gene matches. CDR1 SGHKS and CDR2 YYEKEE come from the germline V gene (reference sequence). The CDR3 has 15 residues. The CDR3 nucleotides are TGTGCCAGCAGGACCGGACAGGGGGCGAGAGAGACCCAGTACTTC. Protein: CASRTGQGARETQYF.

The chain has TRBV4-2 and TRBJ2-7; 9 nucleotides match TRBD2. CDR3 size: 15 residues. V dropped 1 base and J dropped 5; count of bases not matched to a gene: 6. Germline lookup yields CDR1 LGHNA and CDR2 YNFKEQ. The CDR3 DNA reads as TGTGCCAGCAGCCAAGGGATAGCGGGAGCGGACGAGCAGTACTTC. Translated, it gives CASSQGIAGADEQYF.

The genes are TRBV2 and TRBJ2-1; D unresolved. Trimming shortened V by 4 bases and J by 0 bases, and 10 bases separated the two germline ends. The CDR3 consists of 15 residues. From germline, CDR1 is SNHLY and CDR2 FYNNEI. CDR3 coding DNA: TGTGCCAGCAGTGCGGAGTTGAGCTCCTACAATGAGCAGTTCTTC. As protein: CASSAELSSYNEQFF.

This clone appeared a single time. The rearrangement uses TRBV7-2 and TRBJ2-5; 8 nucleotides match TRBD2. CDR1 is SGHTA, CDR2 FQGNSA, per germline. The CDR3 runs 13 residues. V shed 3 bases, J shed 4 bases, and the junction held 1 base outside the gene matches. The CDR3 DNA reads TGTGCCAGCAGCTTTACTAGCGGAGAGACCCAGTACTTC. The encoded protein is CASSFTSGETQYF.

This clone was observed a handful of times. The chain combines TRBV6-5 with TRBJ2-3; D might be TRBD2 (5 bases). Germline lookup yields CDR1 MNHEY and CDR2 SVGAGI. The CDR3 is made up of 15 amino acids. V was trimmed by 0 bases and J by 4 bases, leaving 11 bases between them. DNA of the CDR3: TGTGCCAGCAGTTACTCCGCCGGGGATTCAGATACGCAGTATTTT. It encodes CASSYSAGDSDTQYF.

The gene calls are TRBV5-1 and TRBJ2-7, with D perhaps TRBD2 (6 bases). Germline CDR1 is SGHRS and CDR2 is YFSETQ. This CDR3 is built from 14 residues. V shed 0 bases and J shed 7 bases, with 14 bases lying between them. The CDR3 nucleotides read TGCGCCAGCAGCTTGGCTCCTTCCGGAGGGGAGCAGTACTTC. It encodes CASSLAPSGGEQYF. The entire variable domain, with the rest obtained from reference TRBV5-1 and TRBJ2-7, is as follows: KAGVTQTPRYLIKTRGQQVTLSCSPISGHRSVSWYQQTPGQGLQFLFEYFSETQRNKGNFPGRFSGRQFSNSRSEMNVSTLELGDSALYLCASSLAPSGGEQYFGPGTRLTVT.

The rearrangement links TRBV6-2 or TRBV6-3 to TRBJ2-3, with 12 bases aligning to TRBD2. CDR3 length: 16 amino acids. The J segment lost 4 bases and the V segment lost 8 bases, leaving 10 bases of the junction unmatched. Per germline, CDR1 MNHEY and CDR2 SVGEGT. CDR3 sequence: CASRLAGGRSADTQYF. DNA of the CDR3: TGTGCCAGCCGCCTAGCGGGAGGGCGGTCCGCAGATACGCAGTATTTT.

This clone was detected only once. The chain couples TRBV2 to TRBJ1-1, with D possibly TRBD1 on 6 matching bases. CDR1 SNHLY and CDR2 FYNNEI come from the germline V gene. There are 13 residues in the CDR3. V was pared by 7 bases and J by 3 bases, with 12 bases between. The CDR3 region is CASTITGYTEAFF. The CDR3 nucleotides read TGTGCCAGCACTATAACAGGGTACACTGAAGCTTTCTTT.

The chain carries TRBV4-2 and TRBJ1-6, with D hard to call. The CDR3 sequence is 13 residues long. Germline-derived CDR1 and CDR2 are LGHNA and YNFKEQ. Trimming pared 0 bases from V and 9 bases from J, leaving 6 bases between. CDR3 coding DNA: TGTGCCAGCAGCCAAGATCCAGGTTCACCCCTCCACTTT. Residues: CASSQDPGSPLHF.

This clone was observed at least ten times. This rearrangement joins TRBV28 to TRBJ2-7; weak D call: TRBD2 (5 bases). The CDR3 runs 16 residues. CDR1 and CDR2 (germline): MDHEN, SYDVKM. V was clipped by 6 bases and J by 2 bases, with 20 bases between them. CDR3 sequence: CASSLRYRAGTYEQYF. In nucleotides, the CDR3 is TGTGCCAGCAGCCTCCGCTATAGGGCGGGCACCTACGAGCAGTACTTC. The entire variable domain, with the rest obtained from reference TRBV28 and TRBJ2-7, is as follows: DVKVTQSSRYLVKRTGEKVFLECVQDMDHENMFWYRQDPGLGLRLIYFSYDVKMKEKGDIPEGYSVSREKKERFSLILESASTNQTSMYLCASSLRYRAGTYEQYFGPGTRLTVT.

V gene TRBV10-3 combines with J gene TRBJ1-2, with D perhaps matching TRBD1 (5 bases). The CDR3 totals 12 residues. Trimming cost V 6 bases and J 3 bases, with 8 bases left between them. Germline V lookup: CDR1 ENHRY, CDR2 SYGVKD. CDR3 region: CAISEGDYGYTF. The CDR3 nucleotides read TGTGCCATCAGCGAAGGGGACTATGGCTACACCTTC.

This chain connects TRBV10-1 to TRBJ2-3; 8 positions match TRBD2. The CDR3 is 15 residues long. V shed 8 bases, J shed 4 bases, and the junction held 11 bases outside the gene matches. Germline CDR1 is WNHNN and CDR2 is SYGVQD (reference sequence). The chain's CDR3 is CASDGTGGPSDTQYF. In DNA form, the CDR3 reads TGCGCCAGCGATGGGACGGGAGGGCCCTCAGATACGCAGTATTTT.

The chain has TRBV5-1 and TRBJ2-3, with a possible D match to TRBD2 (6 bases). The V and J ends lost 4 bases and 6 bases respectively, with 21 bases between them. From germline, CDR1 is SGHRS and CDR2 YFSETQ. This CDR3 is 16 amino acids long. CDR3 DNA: TGCGCCAGCAGCCCCCCGGGGAGGCCCCGGTTCGATACGCAGTATTTT. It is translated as CASSPPGRPRFDTQYF.

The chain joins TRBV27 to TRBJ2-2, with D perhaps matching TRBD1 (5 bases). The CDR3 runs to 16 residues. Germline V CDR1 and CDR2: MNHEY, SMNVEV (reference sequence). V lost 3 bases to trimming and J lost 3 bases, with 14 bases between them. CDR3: CASSFTRGYDTGELFF. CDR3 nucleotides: TGTGCCAGCAGTTTCACAAGGGGTTACGACACCGGGGAGCTGTTTTTT.

The CDR3 DNA reads as TGCAGCGTTGACGTGGGCTACACCTTC. It codes for CSVDVGYTF. The genes are TRBV29-1 and TRBJ1-2; no reliable D call. Germline V gene data show CDR1 as SQVTM and CDR2 as ANQGSEA. The CDR3 is 9 amino acids. V shed 3 bases and J shed 8 bases, with 4 bases lying between them.

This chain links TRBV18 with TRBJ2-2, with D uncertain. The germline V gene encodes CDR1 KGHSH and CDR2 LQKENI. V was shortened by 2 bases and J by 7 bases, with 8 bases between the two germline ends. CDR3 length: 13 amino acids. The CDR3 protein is CASSPEVVGELFF. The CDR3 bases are TGTGCCAGCTCACCAGAGGTGGTCGGGGAGCTGTTTTTT.

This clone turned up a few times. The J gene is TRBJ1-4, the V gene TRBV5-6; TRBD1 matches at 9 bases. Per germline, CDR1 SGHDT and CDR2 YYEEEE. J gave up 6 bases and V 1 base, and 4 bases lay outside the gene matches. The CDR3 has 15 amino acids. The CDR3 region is CASSLTGGRDEKLFF. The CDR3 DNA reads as TGTGCCAGCAGCTTGACAGGGGGCAGGGATGAAAAACTGTTTTTT.

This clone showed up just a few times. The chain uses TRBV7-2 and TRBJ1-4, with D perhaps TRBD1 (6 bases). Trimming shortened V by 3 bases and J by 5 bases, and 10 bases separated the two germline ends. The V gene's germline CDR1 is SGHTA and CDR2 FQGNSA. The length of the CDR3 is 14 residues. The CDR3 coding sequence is TGTGCCAGCAGCTTTACAGGGATCAATGAAAAACTGTTTTTT. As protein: CASSFTGINEKLFF.

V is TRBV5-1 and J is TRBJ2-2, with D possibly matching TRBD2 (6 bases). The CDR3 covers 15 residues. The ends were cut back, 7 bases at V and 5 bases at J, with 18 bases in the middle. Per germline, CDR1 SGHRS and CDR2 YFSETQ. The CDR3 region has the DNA TGCGCCAGCGCACTTGGGCGGGACCGAACCGGGGAGCTGTTTTTT. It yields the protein CASALGRDRTGELFF.

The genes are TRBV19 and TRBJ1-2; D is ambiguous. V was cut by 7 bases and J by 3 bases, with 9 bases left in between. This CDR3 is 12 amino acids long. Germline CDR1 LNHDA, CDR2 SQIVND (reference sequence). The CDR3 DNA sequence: TGTGCCAGTACCTCTGAGTACTATGGCTACACCTTC. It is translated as CASTSEYYGYTF.

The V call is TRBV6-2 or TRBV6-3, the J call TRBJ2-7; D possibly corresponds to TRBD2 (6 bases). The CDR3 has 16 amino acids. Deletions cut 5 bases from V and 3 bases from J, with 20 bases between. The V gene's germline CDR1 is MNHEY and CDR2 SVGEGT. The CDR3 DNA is TGTGCCAGCAGTGGAGGAGTTAGCGGACGTCACTACGAGCAGTACTTC. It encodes CASSGGVSGRHYEQYF.